This TCR beta chain was captured in a study of T cells in localized non-small cell lung cancer. The assay was immunoSEQ multiplex PCR, and TCRdb's table has in-frame clones only and misses some. In the table there are tens of thousands of clones, around four fifths of which are singletons. The CDR3 sequence is 14 residues long. Germline-derived CDR1 and CDR2 are KGHSH and LQKENI. Notes on this clone: Compared with germline, one end of the junction differs, possibly owing to a read error.

The sequenced sample was peripheral blood, obtained before any cancer treatment. The source of this sequence is a female donor older than 55 with stage I lung adenocarcinoma. The V call is TRBV18, the J call TRBJ2-1, with no clear D. The CDR3 DNA is TGTGCCAGCTCGCCCTATGACTCCGACAATGAGCAGTTCTTC. Protein product: CASSPYDSDNEQFF.